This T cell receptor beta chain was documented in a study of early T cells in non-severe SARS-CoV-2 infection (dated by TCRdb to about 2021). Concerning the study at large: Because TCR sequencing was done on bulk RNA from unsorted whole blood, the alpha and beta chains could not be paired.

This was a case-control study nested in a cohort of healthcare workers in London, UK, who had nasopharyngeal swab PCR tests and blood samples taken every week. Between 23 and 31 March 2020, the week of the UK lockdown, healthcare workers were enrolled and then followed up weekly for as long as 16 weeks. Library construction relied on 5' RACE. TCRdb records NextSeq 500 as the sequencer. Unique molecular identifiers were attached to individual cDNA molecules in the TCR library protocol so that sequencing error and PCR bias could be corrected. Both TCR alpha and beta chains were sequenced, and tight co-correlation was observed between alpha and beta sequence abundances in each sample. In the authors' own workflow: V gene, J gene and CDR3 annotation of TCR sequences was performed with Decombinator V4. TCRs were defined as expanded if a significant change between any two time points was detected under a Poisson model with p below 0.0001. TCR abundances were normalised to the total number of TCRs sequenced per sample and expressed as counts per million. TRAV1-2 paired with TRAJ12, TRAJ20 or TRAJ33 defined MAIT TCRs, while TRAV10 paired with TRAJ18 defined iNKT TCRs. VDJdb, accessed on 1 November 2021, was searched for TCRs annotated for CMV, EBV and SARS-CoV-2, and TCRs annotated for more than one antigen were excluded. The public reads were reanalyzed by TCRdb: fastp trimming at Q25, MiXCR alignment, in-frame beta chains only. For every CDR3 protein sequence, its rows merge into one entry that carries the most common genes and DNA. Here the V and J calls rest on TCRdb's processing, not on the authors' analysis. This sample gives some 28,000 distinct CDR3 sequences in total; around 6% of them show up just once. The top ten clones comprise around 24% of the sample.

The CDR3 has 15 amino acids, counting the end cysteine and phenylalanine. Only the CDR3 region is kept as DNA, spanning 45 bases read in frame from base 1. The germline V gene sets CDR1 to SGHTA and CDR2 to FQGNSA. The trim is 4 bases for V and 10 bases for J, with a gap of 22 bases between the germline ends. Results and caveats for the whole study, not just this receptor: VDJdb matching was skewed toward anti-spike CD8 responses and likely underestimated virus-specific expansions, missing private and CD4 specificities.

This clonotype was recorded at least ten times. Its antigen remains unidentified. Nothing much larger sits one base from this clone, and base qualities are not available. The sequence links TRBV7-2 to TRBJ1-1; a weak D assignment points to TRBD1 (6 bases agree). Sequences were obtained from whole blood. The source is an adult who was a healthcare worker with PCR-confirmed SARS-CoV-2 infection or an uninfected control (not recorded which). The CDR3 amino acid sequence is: CASSWGPGTRQGAFF. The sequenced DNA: TGTGCCAGCAGCTGGGGTCCAGGGACAAGACAAGGAGCTTTCTTT.